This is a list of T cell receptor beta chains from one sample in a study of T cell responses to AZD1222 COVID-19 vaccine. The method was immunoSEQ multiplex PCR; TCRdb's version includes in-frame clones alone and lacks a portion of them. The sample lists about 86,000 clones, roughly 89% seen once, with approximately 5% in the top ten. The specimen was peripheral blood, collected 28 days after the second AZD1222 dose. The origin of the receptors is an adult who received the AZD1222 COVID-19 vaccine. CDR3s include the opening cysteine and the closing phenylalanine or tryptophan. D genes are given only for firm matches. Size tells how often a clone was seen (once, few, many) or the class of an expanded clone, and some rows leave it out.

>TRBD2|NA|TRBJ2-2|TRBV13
TGTGCCAGCAGCTTAGGCCTAGCGGGGTACGTCGGGGAGCTGTTTTTT
CASSLGLAGYVGELFF
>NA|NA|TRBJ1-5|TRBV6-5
TGTGCCAGCAGTCTAGACGGGGATCAGCCCCAGCATTTT
CASSLDGDQPQHF
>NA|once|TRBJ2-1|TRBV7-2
TGTGCCAGCAGCTTAGTAATCGGCAACAATGAGCAGTTCTTC
CASSLVIGNNEQFF
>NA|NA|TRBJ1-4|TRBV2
TGTGCCAGCAGTGTTGCAACTAATGAAAAACTGTTTTTT
CASSVATNEKLFF
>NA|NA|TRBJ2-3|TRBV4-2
TGTGCCAGCAGCCGCGAAACTAGCACAGATACGCAGTATTTT
CASSRETSTDTQYF
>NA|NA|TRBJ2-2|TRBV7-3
TGTGCCAGCAGCTTATTGGGATTCGGGACCGGGGAGCTGTTTTTT
CASSLLGFGTGELFF
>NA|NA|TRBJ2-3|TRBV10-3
TGTGCCATCAGTGAGTCCGATTTTACGCAGTATTTT
CAISESDFTQYF
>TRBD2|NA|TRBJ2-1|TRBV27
TGTGCCAGCAGTATAGAATCTAGCGGGGCCCACTACAATGAGCAGTTCTTC
CASSIESSGAHYNEQFF
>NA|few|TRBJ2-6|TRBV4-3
TGCGCCAGCAGCCTGGACATCTCTGGGGCCAACGTCCTGACTTTC
CASSLDISGANVLTF
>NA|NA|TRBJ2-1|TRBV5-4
TGTGCCAGCAGCTTCGAGACCCCGAACAATGAGCAGTTCTTC
CASSFETPNNEQFF
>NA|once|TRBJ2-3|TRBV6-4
TGTGCCAGCAGTTCTAGGGGTGATACGCAGTATTTT
CASSSRGDTQYF
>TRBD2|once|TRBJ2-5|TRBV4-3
TGCGCCAGCAGCCAAGGAGCGGGGGGAGAGACCCAGTACTTC
CASSQGAGGETQYF
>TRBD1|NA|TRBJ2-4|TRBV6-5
TGTGCCACAGACAGGGGGCTTGCCAAAAACATTCAGTACTTC
CATDRGLAKNIQYF
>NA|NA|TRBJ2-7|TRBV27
TGTGCCAGCAGTTTTTATCGGGGGCCCTACGAGCAGTACTTC
CASSFYRGPYEQYF
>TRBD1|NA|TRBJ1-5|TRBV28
TGTGCCAGCAGTTTCAGGGGGTCTCGCCGGCCCCAGCATTTT
CASSFRGSRRPQHF
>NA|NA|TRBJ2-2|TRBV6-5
TGTGCCAGCAGTTACTCGGTGGGGGGGCGCACCGGGGAGCTGTTTTTT
CASSYSVGGRTGELFF
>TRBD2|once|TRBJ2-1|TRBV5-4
TGTGCCAGCAGCCGGTCGGCCAGCGGGGGGACGCAGGGCAATGAGCAGTTCTTC
CASSRSASGGTQGNEQFF
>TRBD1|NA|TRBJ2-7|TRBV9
TGTGCCAGCAGCGATCACGGTACAGGGGACGAGCAGTACTTC
CASSDHGTGDEQYF
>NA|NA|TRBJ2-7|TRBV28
TGTGCCAGCAGTTTCGTACAGGCTCTCGAGCAGTACTTC
CASSFVQALEQYF
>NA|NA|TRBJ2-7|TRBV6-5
TGTGCCAGCAGTTACTCAAGACATAACTCCTACGAGCAGTACTTC
CASSYSRHNSYEQYF
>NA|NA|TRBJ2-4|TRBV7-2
TGTGCCAGCAGCGTAGGGATTCCCAAAAACATTCAGTACTTC
CASSVGIPKNIQYF
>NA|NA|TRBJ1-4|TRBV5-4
TGTGCCAGCAGCTTGGGAAAGGCGAGTGAAAAACTGTTTTTT
CASSLGKASEKLFF
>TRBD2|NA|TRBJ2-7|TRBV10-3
TGTGCCATCTCGGGCGGGGGGCTCTACGAGCAGTACTTC
CAISGGGLYEQYF
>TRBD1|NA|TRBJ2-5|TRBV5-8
TGTGCCAGCAGCTCAGGACAGGGGGGAGAGACCCAGTACTTC
CASSSGQGGETQYF
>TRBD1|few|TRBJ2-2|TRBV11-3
TGTGCCAGCAGCCAACAGGGGGCCGGGGAGCTGTTTTTT
CASSQQGAGELFF
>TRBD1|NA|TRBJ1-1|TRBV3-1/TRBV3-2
TGTGCCAGCAGCGCCAGACAGGGTAGTCAAATTGAAGCTTTCTTT
CASSARQGSQIEAFF
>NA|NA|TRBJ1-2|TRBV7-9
TGTGCCAGCAGCTCCCGGCTTCAAAGATATGGCTACACCTTC
CASSSRLQRYGYTF
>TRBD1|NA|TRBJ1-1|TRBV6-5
TGTGCCAGCAGGCAGGGGGCGCCGGGCACTGAAGCTTTCTTT
CASRQGAPGTEAFF
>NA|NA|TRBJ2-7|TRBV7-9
TGTGCCAGCAGCTTAGTCGGGGGGCAACGTCCCTACGAGCAGTACTTC
CASSLVGGQRPYEQYF
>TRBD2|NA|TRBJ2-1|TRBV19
TGTGCCAGTATCCTGACTAGCGGGGGTGGTGAGCAGTTCTTC
CASILTSGGGEQFF
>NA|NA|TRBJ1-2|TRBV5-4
TGTGCCAGCAGCGAGGTCGGGGGGCTGAAGGACTATGGCTACACCTTC
CASSEVGGLKDYGYTF
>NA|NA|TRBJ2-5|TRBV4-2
TGTGCCAGCAGCCAAGGGACCCAGGCGGAGGGGCTCCAAGAGACCCAGTACTTC
CASSQGTQAEGLQETQYF
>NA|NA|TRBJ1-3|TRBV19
TGTGCCAGTAGTATGATGGGTTTCTCTGGAAACACCATATATTTT
CASSMMGFSGNTIYF
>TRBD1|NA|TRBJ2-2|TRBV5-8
TGTGCCAGCTCGGGACAGGGGACCGGGGAGCTGTTTTTT
CASSGQGTGELFF
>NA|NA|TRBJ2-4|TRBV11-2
TGTGCCAGCAGCTTAGAGTGGAAAAACATTCAGTACTTC
CASSLEWKNIQYF
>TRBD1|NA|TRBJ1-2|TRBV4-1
TGCGCCAGCAGCCATGCTGGGACAGGGATCTATGGCTACACCTTC
CASSHAGTGIYGYTF
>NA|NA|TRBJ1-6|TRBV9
TGTGCCAGCAGCGGACACCCGTCGGACCGACCGATCAGGAGCTCCTATAATTCACCCCTCCACTTT
CASSGHPSDRPIRSSYNSPLHF
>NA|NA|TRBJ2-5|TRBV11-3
TGTGCCAGCAGCTTAGGGCCCGGGGAGACCCAGTACTTC
CASSLGPGETQYF
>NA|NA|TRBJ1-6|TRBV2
TGTGCCAGCAGGCCCATTTGGAATGCGGTGGATAATTCACCCCTCCACTTT
CASRPIWNAVDNSPLHF
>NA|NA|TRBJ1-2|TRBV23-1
TGCGCCAGCAGTCAAGAAGTCACTGGCTACACCTTC
CASSQEVTGYTF
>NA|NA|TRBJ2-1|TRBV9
TGTGCCAGCAGCGTAGGTGGGGTCCATGAGCAGTTCTTC
CASSVGGVHEQFF
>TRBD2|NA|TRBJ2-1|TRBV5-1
TGCGCCAGCAGCCCCCCGGCTAGCGGGGGGGCCAATGAGCAGTTCTTC
CASSPPASGGANEQFF
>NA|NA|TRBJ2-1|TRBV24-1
TGTGCCACCAGTGATTTTTTTCAGGGAGGCTCCTACAATGAGCAGTTCTTC
CATSDFFQGGSYNEQFF
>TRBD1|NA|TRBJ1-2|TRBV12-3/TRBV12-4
TGTGCCAGCGGGGTGACAGGGATCTATGGCTACACCTTC
CASGVTGIYGYTF
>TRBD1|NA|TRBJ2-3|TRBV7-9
TGTGCCAGCAGCTTACCGAGACAGGGGGCGGGGGATACGCAGTATTTT
CASSLPRQGAGDTQYF
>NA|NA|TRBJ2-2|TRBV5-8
TGTGCCAGCAGCTTGGCCGTAGTAAGAAGGACCGGGGAGCTGTTTTTT
CASSLAVVRRTGELFF
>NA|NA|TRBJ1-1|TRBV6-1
TGTGCCAGCAGTGAAAGGACACCGAACACTGAAGCTTTCTTT
CASSERTPNTEAFF
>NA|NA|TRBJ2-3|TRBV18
TGTGCCAGCTCACCCAATGGGGGTGCCACAGATACGCAGTATTTT
CASSPNGGATDTQYF
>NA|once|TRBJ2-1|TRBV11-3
TGTGCCAGCAGCTTAGGACCCTTACTAGGCTACAATGAGCAGTTCTTC
CASSLGPLLGYNEQFF
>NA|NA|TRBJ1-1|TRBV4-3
TGCGCCAGCAGCCAGGACTCCGGGGGGCTTCTTGTGAACACTGAAGCTTTCTTT
CASSQDSGGLLVNTEAFF
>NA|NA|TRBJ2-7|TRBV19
TGTGCCAGTAGTATGAGCTATGAGCAGTACTTC
CASSMSYEQYF
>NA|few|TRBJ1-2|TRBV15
TGTGCCACCAGCAGGGGACCCCAGGATGGCTACACCTTC
CATSRGPQDGYTF
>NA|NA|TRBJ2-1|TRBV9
TGTGCCAGCAGTCGGACTGGCCATTTGATAGATGAGCAGTTCTTC
CASSRTGHLIDEQFF
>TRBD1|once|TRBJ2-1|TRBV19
TGTGCCAGTAGTCCGACCGGGACAGGGGGCCGCAATGAGCAGTTCTTC
CASSPTGTGGRNEQFF